A single sample gave rise to the 27 T cell receptor beta chains below, sequenced in a study of CD8 T cells in ankylosing spondylitis. MiXCR, run by TCRdb on the 5' RACE reads, gives a single entry per CDR3 protein. The table has around 210,000 distinct CDR3 sequences, under 8.5% seen once. Sequencing used blood, either unsorted or a sorted T cell fraction (not recorded which). Receptors were obtained from a female donor with ankylosing spondylitis or in good health (not recorded which).

This clonotype occurred many times. The rearrangement joins TRBV6-4 to TRBJ2-3; D might be TRBD2 (5 bases). Between the trimmed V and J ends, which lost 6 bases and 0 bases, there was a span of 13 bases. This CDR3 is built from 15 residues. Germline loops: CDR1 MRHNA, CDR2 SNTAGT. CDR3 region: CASSRSQRSTDTQYF. DNA for the CDR3: TGTGCCAGCAGCCGTAGTCAGCGGAGCACAGATACGCAGTATTTT.

V gene TRBV4-3 combines with J gene TRBJ2-3; D is unresolved. The germline V gene has CDR1 LGHNA and CDR2 YSLEER. V was cut by 5 bases and J by 6 bases, with 21 bases left in between. The CDR3 extends over 16 amino acids. The DNA for the CDR3 is TGCGCCAGCAGCTATGACAAGGGTCGAGATTTGGATACGCAGTATTTT. Its protein is CASSYDKGRDLDTQYF.

The table lists this clonotype with a few counts. This sequence joins TRBV5-5 and TRBJ2-7; D uncertain. The CDR3 has 14 residues. Germline CDR1 reads SGHKS; CDR2 reads YYEKEE (reference sequence). V was pared by 1 base and J by 3 bases, with 11 bases between. The CDR3 here is CASSLYKGNYEQYF. The CDR3 nucleotides are TGTGCCAGCAGCTTGTACAAAGGGAACTACGAGCAGTACTTC.

In this sample, this clonotype turned up many times. The chain uses TRBV28 and TRBJ2-1, with TRBD2 as a possible D gene (5 bases). CDR1 MDHEN and CDR2 SYDVKM come from the germline V gene. The CDR3 has 15 amino acids. Trimming left V 1 base short and J 10 bases short, with 17 bases between. CDR3 loop: CASSLSRQLPGEQFF. As DNA, the CDR3 is TGTGCCAGCAGTTTATCCCGGCAGCTACCGGGGGAGCAGTTCTTC.

This clonotype was seen ten or more times. The chain carries TRBV10-3 and TRBJ2-5; 14 nucleotides align to TRBD2. There are 15 residues in the CDR3. Trimming took 9 bases from V and 4 from J; bases not matched to a gene: 7. Germline assignment: CDR1 ENHRY and CDR2 SYGVKD. CDR3 sequence reads: CAISGTSGRGETQYF. CDR3 coding DNA: TGTGCCATATCCGGGACTAGCGGGAGAGGAGAGACCCAGTACTTC.

This clonotype was found a few times. The genes are TRBV20-1 and TRBJ2-7; the match to TRBD1 covers 8 bases. After removal of 1 base from V and 0 bases from J, the junction contained 2 bases not matched to a gene. The germline V gene encodes CDR1 DFQATT and CDR2 SNEGSKA (reference sequence). The CDR3 has 14 amino acids. The CDR3 nucleotides read TGCAGTGCTAGAGTGGACAGGGCCTCCTACGAGCAGTACTTC. It translates to CSARVDRASYEQYF.

This clonotype was detected ten times or more. The CDR3 spells CSATQLAVYNEQFF. The CDR3 DNA sequence: TGCAGTGCCACACAACTAGCGGTATACAATGAGCAGTTCTTC. The chain has TRBV20-1 and TRBJ2-1; 8 positions agree with TRBD2. With V trimmed by 6 bases and J by 4 bases, 8 bases remained unmatched. Germline V gene data show CDR1 as DFQATT and CDR2 as SNEGSKA (reference sequence). There are 14 residues in the CDR3.

This clonotype occurred many times. This chain connects TRBV7-3 to TRBJ2-3; 8 bases map to TRBD2. From germline, CDR1 is SGHTA and CDR2 FQGTGA. The CDR3 spans 16 residues. V dropped 2 bases and J dropped 5; count of bases not matched to a gene: 9. The CDR3 loop is CASSLGLAGFIDTQYF. The CDR3 DNA reads as TGTGCCAGCAGCTTAGGTCTAGCGGGCTTCATAGATACGCAGTATTTT.

The sample holds many counts of this clonotype. The CDR3 nucleotides read TGTGCCAGCAGCTTAGGGGCGGGAAGTCCCAATGAGCAGTTCTTC. It encodes CASSLGAGSPNEQFF. V gene TRBV7-6 combines with J gene TRBJ2-1; tentatively, D is TRBD2 (6 bases). The CDR3 extends over 15 amino acids. The germline CDR1 and CDR2 sequences are SGHVS and FNYEAQ. Trimming cost V 1 base and J 6 bases, with 13 bases left between them.

This clonotype was found many times. The rearrangement links TRBV29-1 to TRBJ2-7; the D gene is possibly TRBD2 (5 bases). CDR1 is SQVTM and CDR2 is ANQGSEA in the germline V gene. The CDR3 is 15 residues long. Trimming stripped 1 base from V and 6 bases from J, with 19 bases between. The CDR3 loop is CSVEVGGLTSREQYF. The CDR3 DNA reads as TGCAGCGTTGAAGTTGGAGGACTGACCTCCCGCGAGCAGTACTTC.

This clonotype showed up many times. The J gene is TRBJ1-1, the V gene TRBV12-3 or TRBV12-4; unclear D gene. This CDR3 has 14 residues. V shed 1 base and J shed 1 base, with 7 bases lying between them. This CDR3 is CASSLGRQNTEAFF. The CDR3 nucleotides read TGTGCCAGCAGTTTAGGACGCCAGAACACTGAAGCTTTCTTT.

This clonotype has at least ten counts. This chain's CDR3 is CASSQIYGDEQFF. CDR3 DNA sequence: TGTGCCAGCAGCCAAATATATGGAGATGAGCAGTTCTTC. The chain combines TRBV2 with TRBJ2-1; D uncertain. This CDR3 is built from 13 residues. V dropped 6 bases and J dropped 8 bases, with 14 bases sitting between them. Germline V gives CDR1 SNHLY, CDR2 FYNNEI.

This clonotype was picked up many times. V and J are TRBV20-1 and TRBJ2-2; 9 bases match TRBD2. Looked up from germline, CDR1 is DFQATT and CDR2 is SNEGSKA (reference sequence). CDR3 size: 16 residues. With 2 bases clipped from V and 7 bases from J, the junction kept 11 bases outside the gene matches. The CDR3 DNA reads as TGCAGTGCTAGAACCCCCCTAGCGGGAAGAATCGGGGAGCTGTTTTTT. Translation: CSARTPLAGRIGELFF.

Ten or more counts support this clonotype. The chain carries TRBV7-9 and TRBJ2-2; no reliable D call. The CDR3 is 15 residues long. V was trimmed by 3 bases and J by 0 bases, leaving 8 bases between them. Per germline, CDR1 SEHNR and CDR2 FQNEAQ (reference sequence). This CDR3 is CASSFNPANTGELFF. CDR3 bases: TGTGCCAGCAGCTTTAACCCCGCGAACACCGGGGAGCTGTTTTTT.

This clonotype was counted many times. The rearrangement links TRBV20-1 to TRBJ2-3, with TRBD2 identical over 7 bases. The trim removed 5 bases at V and 2 bases at J, leaving 10 bases unmatched. The CDR3 has 15 amino acids. Germline-derived CDR1 and CDR2 are DFQATT and SNEGSKA (reference sequence). DNA for the CDR3: TGCAGTGCTCAAGGGGCTAGCGGTATCACAGATACGCAGTATTTT. The encoded protein is CSAQGASGITDTQYF.

This clonotype occurred many times. V and J are TRBV30 and TRBJ2-3; D gene unclear. This CDR3 has 10 residues. In germline, CDR1 is GTSNPN, CDR2 SVGIG (reference sequence). Trimming shortened V by 5 bases and J by 5 bases, and 5 bases separated the two germline ends. This CDR3 reads CAWAVDTQYF. The CDR3 DNA follows: TGTGCCTGGGCGGTAGATACGCAGTATTTT.

This clonotype was counted at least ten times. The V call is TRBV11-2, the J call TRBJ1-2; D not certain. Trimming took off 5 bases at V and 7 bases at J, with 14 bases between the two ends. The CDR3 sequence is 13 residues long. Germline V gene lookup returns CDR1 SGHAT and CDR2 FQNNGV. CDR3 sequence (DNA): TGTGCCAGCAGCCCGACCAGTAAGGGTGGCTACACCTTC. Amino acid sequence: CASSPTSKGGYTF.

This clonotype was counted only a few times. The CDR3 region has the DNA TGTGCCAGCAGCTTGTATAGGACTATTGGTGAGCAGTTCTTC. As protein: CASSLYRTIGEQFF. V and J are TRBV7-2 and TRBJ2-1; D might be TRBD2 (6 bases). V was pared by 3 bases and J by 9 bases, with 15 bases between. The CDR3 totals 14 residues. Germline CDR1 reads SGHTA; CDR2 reads FQGNSA.

A few counts support this clonotype. A much more abundant neighbour one base away suggests this may be a read error. The chain couples TRBV12-5 to TRBJ1-1; weak D call: TRBD1 (6 bases). Germline CDR1 and CDR2: LGHNT and FRNRAP. With 6 bases removed from V and 11 bases from J, the gap between germline ends came to 13 bases. There are 11 residues in the CDR3. The CDR3 sequence is CASGGDRPAFF. The CDR3 nucleotides read TGTGCTAGTGGGGGTGACAGGCCCGCTTTCTTT. The full variable domain, completed using reference TRBV12-5 and TRBJ1-1, is DARVTQTPRHKVTEMGQEVTMRCQPILGHNTVFWYRQTMMQGLELLAYFRNRAPLDDSGMPKDRFSAEMPDATLATLKIQPSEPRDSAVYFCASGGDRPAFFGQGTRLTVV.

This clonotype has at least ten counts. The V and J genes are TRBV5-1 and TRBJ1-3, with D maybe TRBD1 (6 bases). Germline-derived CDR1 and CDR2 are SGHRS and YFSETQ. V lost 2 bases and J lost 4, with 19 bases in between. The CDR3 sequence is 17 residues long. Here the CDR3 DNA reads TGCGCCAGCAGCTTAGGGGGTGGCGGACCATCCGGAAACACCATATATTTT. Translation: CASSLGGGGPSGNTIYF.

This clonotype was counted at least ten times. The chain joins TRBV29-1 to TRBJ2-3; TRBD1 aligns across 8 bases. Germline-derived CDR1 and CDR2 are SQVTM and ANQGSEA. V gave up 1 base and J gave up 2 bases; unmatched junction bases: 5. This CDR3 region has 15 residues. CDR3: CSVEGGQENTDTQYF. The CDR3 DNA reads as TGCAGCGTTGAAGGGGGACAGGAGAACACAGATACGCAGTATTTT.

This clonotype was seen repeatedly, ten times or more. The chain is built from TRBV7-8 and TRBJ2-7; TRBD1 agrees at 7 bases. The ends lost 5 bases at V and 3 bases at J; junction bases unmatched: 4. Germline V gene sequence: CDR1 SGHVS, CDR2 FQNEAQ. CDR3 size: 13 residues. This chain's CDR3 is CASSRDSLYEQYF. The DNA of the CDR3 is TGTGCCAGCAGCAGGGACAGCCTCTACGAGCAGTACTTC.

Ten or more counts support this clonotype. The chain carries TRBV6-1 and TRBJ2-1; D perhaps matches TRBD2 (5 bases). Deletions cut 6 bases from V and 0 bases from J, with 12 bases between. CDR1 and CDR2 from the germline V gene are MNHNS and SASEGT. This CDR3 is built from 15 residues. CDR3 sequence reads: CASRPGVRSYNEQFF. CDR3 DNA sequence: TGTGCCAGCAGGCCCGGGGTTCGCTCCTACAATGAGCAGTTCTTC.

Note on this clonotype: Sequence at one end of the junction differs from germline and may be a read error. The genes are TRBV7-8 and TRBJ2-5; D call uncertain. The germline gives CDR1 SGHVS, CDR2 FQNEAQ. The CDR3 contains 12 residues. The CDR3 loop is CTSSPGEETQYF. CDR3 in DNA: TGTACCAGCAGCCCTGGGGAAGAGACCCAGTACTTC.

To note about this clonotype: A read error may explain this, as a much larger clone is one base away. The chain couples TRBV16 to TRBJ2-7; 9 bases agree with TRBD2. Looked up from germline, CDR1 is KGHSY and CDR2 is FQNENV. This CDR3 has 16 amino acids. The CDR3: CTSSQGLAGLSYEQYF. The CDR3 nucleotides are TGTACCAGCAGCCAAGGCCTAGCGGGACTCTCCTACGAGCAGTACTTC.

As regards this clonotype: A read error may produce the germline difference seen at one junction end. The chain has TRBV6-2 or TRBV6-3 and TRBJ2-2, with D possibly matching TRBD2 (6 bases). Germline assignment: CDR1 MNHEY and CDR2 SVGEGT. The length of the CDR3 is 15 residues. Here the CDR3 DNA reads TGTGCCAGCAGAGACAGCGGGCACAGGACCGCGGAGCTGTTTTTT. Translation: CASRDSGHRTAELFF.

This clonotype showed up many times. The chain uses TRBV29-1 and TRBJ2-7; D is unclear. Germline V lookup: CDR1 SQVTM, CDR2 ANQGSEA. V lost 0 bases to trimming and J lost 6 bases, with 6 bases between them. CDR3 size: 11 residues. Here the CDR3 DNA reads TGCAGCGTTGAAGATCCCGGCGAGCAGTACTTC. It codes for CSVEDPGEQYF.